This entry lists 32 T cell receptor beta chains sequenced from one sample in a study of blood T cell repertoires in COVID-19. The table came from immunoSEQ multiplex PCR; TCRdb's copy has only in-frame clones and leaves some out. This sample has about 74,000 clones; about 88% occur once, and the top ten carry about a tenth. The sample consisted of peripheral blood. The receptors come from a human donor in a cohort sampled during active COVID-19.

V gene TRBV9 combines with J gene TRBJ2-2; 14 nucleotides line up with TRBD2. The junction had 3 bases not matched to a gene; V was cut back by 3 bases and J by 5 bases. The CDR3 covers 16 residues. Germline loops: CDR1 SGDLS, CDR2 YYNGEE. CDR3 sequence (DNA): TGTGCCAGCAGCGGCGGGACTAGCGGGAGAACCGGGGAGCTGTTTTTT. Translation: CASSGGTSGRTGELFF.

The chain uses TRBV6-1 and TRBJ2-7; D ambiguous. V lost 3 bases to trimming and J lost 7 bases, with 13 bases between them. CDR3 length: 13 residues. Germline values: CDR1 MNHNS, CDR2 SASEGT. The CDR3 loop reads CASSEVQFSEQYF. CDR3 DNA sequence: TGTGCCAGCAGTGAGGTCCAGTTCTCAGAGCAGTACTTC.

The CDR3 loop reads CASRSTSGSRGDTQYF. CDR3 in DNA: TGTGCCAGCAGATCGACTAGCGGGAGTAGAGGGGATACGCAGTATTTT. The gene calls are TRBV7-2 and TRBJ2-3, with 12 bases identical to TRBD2. This CDR3 contains 16 residues. The trim removed 6 bases at V and 6 bases at J, leaving 10 bases unmatched. Germline V gives CDR1 SGHTA, CDR2 FQGNSA.

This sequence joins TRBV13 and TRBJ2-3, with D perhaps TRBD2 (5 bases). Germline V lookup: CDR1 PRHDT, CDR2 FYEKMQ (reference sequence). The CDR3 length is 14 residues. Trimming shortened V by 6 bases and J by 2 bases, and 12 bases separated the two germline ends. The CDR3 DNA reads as TGTGCCAGCAGAGTCATGCGGGTCACAGATACGCAGTATTTT. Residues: CASRVMRVTDTQYF. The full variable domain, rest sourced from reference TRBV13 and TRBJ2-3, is AAGVIQSPRHLIKEKRETATLKCYPIPRHDTVYWYQQGPGQDPQFLISFYEKMQSDKGSIPDRFSAQQFSDYHSELNMSSLELGDSALYFCASRVMRVTDTQYFGPGTRLTVL.

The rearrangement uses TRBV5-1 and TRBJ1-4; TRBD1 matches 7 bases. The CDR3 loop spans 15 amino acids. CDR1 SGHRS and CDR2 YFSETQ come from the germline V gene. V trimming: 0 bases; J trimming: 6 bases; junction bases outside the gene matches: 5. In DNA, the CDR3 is TGCGCCAGCAGCTTGGAGGGACAGATCTATGAAAAACTGTTTTTT. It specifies CASSLEGQIYEKLFF.

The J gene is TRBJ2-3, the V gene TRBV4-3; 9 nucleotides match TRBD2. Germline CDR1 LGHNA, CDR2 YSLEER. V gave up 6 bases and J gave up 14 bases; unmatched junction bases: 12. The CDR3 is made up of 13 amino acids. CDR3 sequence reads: CASSGGRGTSPYF. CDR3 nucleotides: TGCGCCAGCAGTGGGGGTCGGGGGACTAGCCCGTATTTT.

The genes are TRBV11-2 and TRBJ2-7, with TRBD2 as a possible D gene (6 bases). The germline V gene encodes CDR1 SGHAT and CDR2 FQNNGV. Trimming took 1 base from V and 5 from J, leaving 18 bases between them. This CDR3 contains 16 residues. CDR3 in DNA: TGTGCCAGCAGCTTAGTGGCCGGGAGCATGAGTCACGAGCAGTACTTC. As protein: CASSLVAGSMSHEQYF.

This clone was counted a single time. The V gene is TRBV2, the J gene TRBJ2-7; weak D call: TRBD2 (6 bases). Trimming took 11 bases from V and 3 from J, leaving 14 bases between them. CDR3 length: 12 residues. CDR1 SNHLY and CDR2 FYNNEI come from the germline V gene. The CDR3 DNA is TGTGCCGGAGGATTTAGCGGCTACGAGCAGTACTTC. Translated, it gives CAGGFSGYEQYF.

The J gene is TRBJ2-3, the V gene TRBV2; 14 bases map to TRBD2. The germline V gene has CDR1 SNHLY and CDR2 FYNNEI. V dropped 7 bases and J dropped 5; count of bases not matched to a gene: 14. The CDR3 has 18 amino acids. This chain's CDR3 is CASTLLGGLAGAGDTQYF. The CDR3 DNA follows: TGTGCCAGCACCCTCTTGGGGGGACTAGCGGGAGCGGGAGATACGCAGTATTTT. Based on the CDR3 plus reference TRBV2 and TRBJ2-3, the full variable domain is EPEVTQTPSHQVTQMGQEVILRCVPISNHLYFYWYRQILGQKVEFLVSFYNNEISEKSEIFDDQFSVERPDGSNFTLKIRSTKLEDSAMYFCASTLLGGLAGAGDTQYFGPGTRLTVL.

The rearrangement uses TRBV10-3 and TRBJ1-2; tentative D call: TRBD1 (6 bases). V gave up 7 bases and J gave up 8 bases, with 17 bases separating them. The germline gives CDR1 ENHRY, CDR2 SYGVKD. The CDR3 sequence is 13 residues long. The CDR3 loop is CAINENRDRGYTF. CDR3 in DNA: TGTGCCATCAACGAAAACAGGGATCGAGGCTACACCTTC.

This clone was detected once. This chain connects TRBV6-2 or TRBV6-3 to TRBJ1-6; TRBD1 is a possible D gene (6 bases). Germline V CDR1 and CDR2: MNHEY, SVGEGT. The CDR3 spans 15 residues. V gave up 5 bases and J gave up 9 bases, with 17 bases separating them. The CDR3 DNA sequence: TGTGCCAGCAGTCGCCTACAGGGATCGGGTTCACCCCTCCACTTT. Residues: CASSRLQGSGSPLHF.

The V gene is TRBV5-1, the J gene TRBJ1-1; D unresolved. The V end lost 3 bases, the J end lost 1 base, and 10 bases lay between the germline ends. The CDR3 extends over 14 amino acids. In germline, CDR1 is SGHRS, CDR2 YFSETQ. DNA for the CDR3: TGCGCCAGCAGCTCCCGGGAGGGGAACACTGAAGCTTTCTTT. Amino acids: CASSSREGNTEAFF.

DNA for the CDR3: TGTGCCAGCAGTGACGGACAGGGGAACTCTGGAAACACCATATATTTT. Its protein product is CASSDGQGNSGNTIYF. This chain connects TRBV2 to TRBJ1-3; TRBD1 matches 9 bases. Germline lookup yields CDR1 SNHLY and CDR2 FYNNEI. The J segment lost 0 bases and the V segment lost 3 bases, leaving 3 bases of the junction unmatched. CDR3 length equals 16 residues.

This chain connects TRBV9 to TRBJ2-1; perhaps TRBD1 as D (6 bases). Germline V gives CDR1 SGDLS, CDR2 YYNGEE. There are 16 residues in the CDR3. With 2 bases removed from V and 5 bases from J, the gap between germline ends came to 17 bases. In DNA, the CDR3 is TGTGCCAGCAGCGTGCGAGGAGAGAGGGGGAACAATGAGCAGTTCTTC. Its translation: CASSVRGERGNNEQFF.

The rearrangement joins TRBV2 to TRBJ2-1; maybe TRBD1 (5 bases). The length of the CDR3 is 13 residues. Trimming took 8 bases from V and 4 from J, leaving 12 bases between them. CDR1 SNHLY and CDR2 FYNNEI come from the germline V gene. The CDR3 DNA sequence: TGTGCCAGCGGGGCAGACCCATACAATGAGCAGTTCTTC. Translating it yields CASGADPYNEQFF.

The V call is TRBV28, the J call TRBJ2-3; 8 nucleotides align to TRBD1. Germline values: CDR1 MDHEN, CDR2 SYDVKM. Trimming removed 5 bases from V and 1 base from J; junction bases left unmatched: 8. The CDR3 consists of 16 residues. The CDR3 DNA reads TGTGCCAGCAGTCTCGGACCAGGGGGCGGCACAGATACGCAGTATTTT. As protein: CASSLGPGGGTDTQYF.

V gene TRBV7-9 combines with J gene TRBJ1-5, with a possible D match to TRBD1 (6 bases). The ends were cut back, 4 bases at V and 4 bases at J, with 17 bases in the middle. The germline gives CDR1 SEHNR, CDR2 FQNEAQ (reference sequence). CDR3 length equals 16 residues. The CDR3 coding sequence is TGTGCCAGCAGCTATGGACAGTCGAGTCGGAATCAGCCCCAGCATTTT. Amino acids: CASSYGQSSRNQPQHF.

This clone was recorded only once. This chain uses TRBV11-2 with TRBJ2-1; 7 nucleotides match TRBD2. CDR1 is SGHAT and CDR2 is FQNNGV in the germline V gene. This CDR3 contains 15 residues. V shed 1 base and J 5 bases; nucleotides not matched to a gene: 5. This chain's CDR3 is CASSLGGGFNNEQFF. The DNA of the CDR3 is TGTGCCAGCAGCTTAGGGGGAGGGTTTAACAATGAGCAGTTCTTC. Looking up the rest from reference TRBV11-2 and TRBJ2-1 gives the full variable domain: EAGVAQSPRYKIIEKRQSVAFWCNPISGHATLYWYQQILGQGPKLLIQFQNNGVVDDSQLPKDRFSAERLKGVDSTLKIQPAKLEDSAVYLCASSLGGGFNNEQFFGPGTRLTVL.

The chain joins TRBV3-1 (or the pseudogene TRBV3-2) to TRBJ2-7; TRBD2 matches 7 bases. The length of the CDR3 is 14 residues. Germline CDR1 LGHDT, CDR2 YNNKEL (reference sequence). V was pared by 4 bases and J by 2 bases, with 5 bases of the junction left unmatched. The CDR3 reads CASSRGTIPYEQYF. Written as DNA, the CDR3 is TGTGCCAGCAGCCGGGGGACTATCCCCTACGAGCAGTACTTC.

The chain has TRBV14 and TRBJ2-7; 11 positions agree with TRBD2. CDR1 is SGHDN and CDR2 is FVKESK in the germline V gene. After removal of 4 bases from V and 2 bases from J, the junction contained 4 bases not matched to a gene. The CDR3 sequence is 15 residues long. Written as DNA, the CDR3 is TGTGCCAGCAGCCTCATAGCGGGAGGGCCCTACGAGCAGTACTTC. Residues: CASSLIAGGPYEQYF.

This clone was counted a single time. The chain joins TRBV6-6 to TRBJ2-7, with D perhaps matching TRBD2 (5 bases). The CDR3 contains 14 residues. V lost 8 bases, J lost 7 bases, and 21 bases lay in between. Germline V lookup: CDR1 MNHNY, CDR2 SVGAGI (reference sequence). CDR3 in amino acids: CASSTSGGPGEQYF. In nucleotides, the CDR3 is TGTGCCAGCTCAACCTCAGGAGGTCCCGGGGAGCAGTACTTC.

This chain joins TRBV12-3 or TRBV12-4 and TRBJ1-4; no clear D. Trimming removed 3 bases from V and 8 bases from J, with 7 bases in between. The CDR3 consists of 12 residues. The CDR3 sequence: CASSLRKEKLFF. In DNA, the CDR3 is TGTGCCAGCAGTTTGAGGAAGGAAAAACTGTTTTTT.

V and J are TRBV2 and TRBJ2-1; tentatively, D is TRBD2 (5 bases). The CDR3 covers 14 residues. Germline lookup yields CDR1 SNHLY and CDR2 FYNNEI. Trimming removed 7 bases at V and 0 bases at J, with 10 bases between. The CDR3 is CASNGLNSYNEQFF. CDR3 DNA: TGTGCCAGCAATGGACTTAACTCCTACAATGAGCAGTTCTTC.

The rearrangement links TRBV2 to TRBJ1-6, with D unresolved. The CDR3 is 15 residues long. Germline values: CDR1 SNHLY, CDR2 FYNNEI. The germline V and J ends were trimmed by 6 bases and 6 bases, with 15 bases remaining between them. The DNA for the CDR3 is TGTGCCAGCAGGGACGGACGGGGTGGTAATTCACCCCTCCACTTT. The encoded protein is CASRDGRGGNSPLHF. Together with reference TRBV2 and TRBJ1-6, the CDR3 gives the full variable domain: EPEVTQTPSHQVTQMGQEVILRCVPISNHLYFYWYRQILGQKVEFLVSFYNNEISEKSEIFDDQFSVERPDGSNFTLKIRSTKLEDSAMYFCASRDGRGGNSPLHFGNGTRLTVT.

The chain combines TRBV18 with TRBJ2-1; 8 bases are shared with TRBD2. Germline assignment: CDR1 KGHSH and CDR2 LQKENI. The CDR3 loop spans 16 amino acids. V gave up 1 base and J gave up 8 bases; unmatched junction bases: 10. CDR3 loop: CASSPRTGRATDEQFF. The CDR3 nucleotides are TGTGCCAGCTCACCACGTACCGGGAGGGCCACAGATGAGCAGTTCTTC.

CDR3 DNA sequence: TGTGCCAGCGGACCCCGACAGGGCGGTGGCTACGAGCAGTACTTC. Encoded protein: CASGPRQGGGYEQYF. The genes are TRBV6-4 and TRBJ2-7, with 7 bases aligning to TRBD1. Trimming cost V 8 bases and J 3 bases; bases outside gene matches: 13. The CDR3 totals 15 residues. CDR1 is MRHNA, CDR2 SNTAGT, per germline.

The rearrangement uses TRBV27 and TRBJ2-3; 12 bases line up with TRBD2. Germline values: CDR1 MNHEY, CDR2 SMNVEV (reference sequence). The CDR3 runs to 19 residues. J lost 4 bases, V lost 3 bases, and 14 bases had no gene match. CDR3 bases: TGTGCCAGCAGTTTTCAACCCCCGGGACTAGCGGGCATATCAGATACGCAGTATTTT. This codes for CASSFQPPGLAGISDTQYF.

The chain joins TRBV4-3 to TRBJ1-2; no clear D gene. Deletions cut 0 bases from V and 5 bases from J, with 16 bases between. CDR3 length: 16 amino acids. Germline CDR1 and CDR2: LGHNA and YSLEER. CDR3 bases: TGCGCCAGCAGCCAAGACCGGGGAGGTGTTCGTTATGGCTACACCTTC. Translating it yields CASSQDRGGVRYGYTF.

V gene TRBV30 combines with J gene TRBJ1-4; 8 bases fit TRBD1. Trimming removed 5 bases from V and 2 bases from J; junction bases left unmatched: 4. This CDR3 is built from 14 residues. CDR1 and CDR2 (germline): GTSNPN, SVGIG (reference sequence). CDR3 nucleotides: TGTGCCTGGGGCAGGGGGCTGACTAATGAAAAACTGTTTTTT. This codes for CAWGRGLTNEKLFF.

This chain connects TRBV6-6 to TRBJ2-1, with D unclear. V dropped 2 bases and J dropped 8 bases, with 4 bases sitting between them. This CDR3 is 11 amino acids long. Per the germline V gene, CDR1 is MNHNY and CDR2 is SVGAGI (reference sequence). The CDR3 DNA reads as TGTGCCAGCAGTTACGGAGATGAGCAGTTCTTC. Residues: CASSYGDEQFF.

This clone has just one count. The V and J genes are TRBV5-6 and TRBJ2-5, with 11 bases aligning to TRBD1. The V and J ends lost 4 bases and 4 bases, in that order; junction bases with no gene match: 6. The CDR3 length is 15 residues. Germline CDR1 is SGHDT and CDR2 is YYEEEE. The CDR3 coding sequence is TGTGCCAGCAGCCCCAGGACAGGGGGCGCAGAGACCCAGTACTTC. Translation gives CASSPRTGGAETQYF.

CDR3 bases: TGTGCCAGCAGGGGACTGTCGAACACTGAAGCTTTCTTT. This codes for CASRGLSNTEAFF. This rearrangement joins TRBV6-5 to TRBJ1-1, with D maybe TRBD1 (5 bases). V lost 6 bases to trimming and J lost 1 base, with 9 bases between them. CDR1 is MNHEY and CDR2 is SVGAGI in the germline V gene. The CDR3 totals 13 residues.